One sample yielded the 16 T cell receptor beta chains listed below, sequenced in a study of T cell repertoires in cytomegalovirus infection. TCRdb reprocessed the reads with MiXCR, giving one entry per CDR3 protein. The table lists 150,000 to 200,000 distinct CDR3 sequences, 28% of them singletons, with about 31% in the top ten. Input material: PBMCs. These receptors originate from a human donor in good health (CMV status not recorded). Some clones in this sample may be carry-over from other donors' samples.

This clonotype was seen a handful of times. The chain joins TRBV6-6 to TRBJ1-2; 11 bases line up with TRBD1. The CDR3 extends over 15 amino acids. Looked up from germline, CDR1 is MNHNY and CDR2 is SVGAGI (reference sequence). With V trimmed by 5 bases and J by 4 bases, 6 bases remained unmatched. The CDR3 DNA reads TGTGCCAGCAGTGCTGGGACAGGGGGATCCTATGGCTACACCTTC. This translates into CASSAGTGGSYGYTF.

This clonotype turned up a few times. The chain uses TRBV27 and TRBJ2-5, with 8 bases aligning to TRBD1. The CDR3 spans 15 residues. V trimming: 6 bases; J trimming: 9 bases; junction bases outside the gene matches: 15. CDR1 is MNHEY and CDR2 is SMNVEV in the germline V gene (reference sequence). The chain's CDR3 is CASSLEPTGATAQYF. The CDR3 DNA reads TGTGCCAGCAGCCTCGAACCGACAGGGGCCACGGCCCAGTACTTC.

The chain combines TRBV6-2 or TRBV6-3 with TRBJ1-2; 7 positions agree with TRBD1. The CDR3 is 14 amino acids. With 0 bases clipped from V and 3 bases from J, the junction kept 1 base outside the gene matches. CDR1 MNHEY and CDR2 SVGEGT come from the germline V gene. The CDR3 DNA sequence: TGTGCCAGCAGTTACTCAACAGGGGACTATGGCTACACCTTC. It encodes CASSYSTGDYGYTF.

In its sample, this clonotype was seen many times. The chain employs TRBV6-2 or TRBV6-3 and TRBJ1-5; no definite D call. Germline V lookup: CDR1 MNHEY, CDR2 SVGEGT. V was pared by 2 bases and J by 3 bases, with 2 bases between. The CDR3 has 12 amino acids. CDR3 sequence reads: CASSYDNQPQHF. In DNA, the CDR3 is TGTGCCAGCAGTTACGACAATCAGCCCCAGCATTTT.

This clonotype has just a few counts. The V gene is TRBV7-9, the J gene TRBJ1-3; tentatively, D is TRBD1 (5 bases). Germline V lookup: CDR1 SEHNR, CDR2 FQNEAQ (reference sequence). The CDR3 length is 14 residues. V shed 4 bases and J shed 0 bases, with 7 bases lying between them. The CDR3 sequence is CASSWGSSGNTIYF. Here the CDR3 DNA reads TGTGCCAGCAGCTGGGGCAGCTCTGGAAACACCATATATTTT. The full variable domain, its missing parts supplied by reference TRBV7-9 and TRBJ1-3, is DTGVSQNPRHKITKRGQNVTFRCDPISEHNRLYWYRQTLGQGPEFLTYFQNEAQLEKSRLLSDRFSAERPKGSFSTLEIQRTEQGDSAMYLCASSWGSSGNTIYFGEGSWLTVV.

In this sample, this clonotype turned up many times. The chain uses TRBV6-2 or TRBV6-3 and TRBJ1-1; tentatively, D is TRBD1 (5 bases). Germline assignment: CDR1 MNHEY and CDR2 SVGEGT. CDR3 size: 17 residues. The V gene lost 2 bases and the J gene lost 6 bases, with 22 bases spanning the gap. In DNA, the CDR3 is TGTGCCAGCAGTTACCTGACGCGGGGCCCAGGCCCCGCTGAAGCTTTCTTT. Translated: CASSYLTRGPGPAEAFF.

This clonotype was recorded many times. The chain joins TRBV4-1 to TRBJ2-2; D gene ambiguous. With 0 bases removed from V and 1 base from J, the gap between germline ends came to 12 bases. In germline, CDR1 is MGHRA, CDR2 YSYEKL. This CDR3 is 17 amino acids long. CDR3 sequence: CASSQDPGGRNTGELFF. CDR3 coding DNA: TGCGCCAGCAGCCAAGATCCGGGTGGCCGGAACACCGGGGAGCTGTTTTTT.

The chain couples TRBV30 to TRBJ1-2, with a possible D match to TRBD1 (5 bases). Per germline, CDR1 GTSNPN and CDR2 SVGIG (reference sequence). The V and J ends lost 6 bases and 0 bases respectively, with 20 bases between them. This CDR3 has 16 residues. CDR3: CACSDKRGTANYGYTF. The DNA of the CDR3 is TGTGCCTGTAGCGACAAACGAGGGACCGCTAACTATGGCTACACCTTC. The full variable domain, in which reference TRBV30 and TRBJ1-2 provide the parts outside the CDR3, is SQTIHQWPATLVQPVGSPLSLECTVEGTSNPNLYWYRQAAGRGLQLLFYSVGIGQISSEVPQNLSASRPQDRQFILSSKKLLLSDSGFYLCACSDKRGTANYGYTFGSGTRLTVV.

This clonotype was detected many times. The CDR3 loop reads CASSRSREETQYF. The CDR3 coding sequence is TGTGCCAGCAGTAGGTCGCGGGAAGAGACCCAGTACTTC. The V call is TRBV2, the J call TRBJ2-5; D might be TRBD2 (5 bases). CDR3 length: 13 residues. The V gene's germline CDR1 is SNHLY and CDR2 FYNNEI. The V end was cut by 5 bases, the J end by 3 bases, with 10 bases between.

For this clonotype: At one of its ends the junction is not consistent with the germline gene, which may arise from a read error. This rearrangement joins TRBV25-1 to TRBJ1-1, with 7 bases that match TRBD1. Germline CDR1 MGHDK, CDR2 SYGVNS. There are 15 residues in the CDR3. The CDR3 reads CDSSEQRTGKDEAFF. The CDR3 DNA follows: TGTGACAGCAGTGAACAACGGACAGGAAAGGATGAAGCTTTCTTT.

The V gene is TRBV7-6, the J gene TRBJ2-3, with D perhaps being TRBD1 or TRBD2 (5 bases each). The CDR3 loop spans 14 amino acids. The V end was cut by 6 bases, the J end by 7 bases, with 17 bases between. The germline V gene has CDR1 SGHVS and CDR2 FNYEAQ. CDR3 DNA sequence: TGTGCCAGCAGTCCGGGACGGGGATCAAATACGCAGTATTTT. Protein: CASSPGRGSNTQYF.

The genes are TRBV19 and TRBJ1-5; TRBD1 is a possible D gene (5 bases). The length of the CDR3 is 18 residues. From germline, CDR1 is LNHDA and CDR2 SQIVND (reference sequence). V was pared by 8 bases and J by 0 bases, with 23 bases between. The CDR3 protein is CASSGGVLARNSNQPQHF. CDR3 sequence (DNA): TGTGCCAGTTCCGGGGGGGTCCTTGCTCGGAATAGCAATCAGCCCCAGCATTTT. Based on the CDR3 plus reference TRBV19 and TRBJ1-5, the full variable domain is DGGITQSPKYLFRKEGQNVTLSCEQNLNHDAMYWYRQDPGQGLRLIYYSQIVNDFQKGDIAEGYSVSREKKESFPLTVTSAQKNPTAFYLCASSGGVLARNSNQPQHFGDGTRLSIL.

This chain uses TRBV6-1 with TRBJ2-6; maybe TRBD2 (5 bases). Germline assignment: CDR1 MNHNS and CDR2 SASEGT. Trimming pared 8 bases from V and 5 bases from J, leaving 13 bases between. The CDR3 loop spans 14 amino acids. The CDR3 region is CASVSAGRANVLTF. CDR3 sequence (DNA): TGTGCCAGCGTATCGGCGGGCCGGGCCAACGTCCTGACTTTC.

The rearrangement uses TRBV6-5 and TRBJ2-1, with D hard to call. V gave up 6 bases and J gave up 5 bases, with 11 bases separating them. The germline V gene has CDR1 MNHEY and CDR2 SVGAGI. The CDR3 sequence is 13 residues long. CDR3 region: CASSRTVDNEQFF. CDR3 DNA sequence: TGTGCCAGCAGCCGCACAGTTGACAATGAGCAGTTCTTC.

The rearrangement joins TRBV15 to TRBJ2-7, with D perhaps TRBD1 (6 bases). Germline V gene sequence: CDR1 LNHNV, CDR2 YYDKDF (reference sequence). V was shortened by 0 bases and J by 3 bases, with 12 bases between the two germline ends. This CDR3 contains 15 residues. CDR3 amino acids: CATSRDRQGIYEQYF. In DNA form, the CDR3 reads TGTGCCACCAGCAGAGATAGGCAGGGGATCTACGAGCAGTACTTC. Using reference TRBV15 and TRBJ2-7 for the parts outside the CDR3, the full variable domain is DAMVIQNPRYQVTQFGKPVTLSCSQTLNHNVMYWYQQKSSQAPKLLFHYYDKDFNNEADTPDNFQSRRPNTSFCFLDIRSPGLGDTAMYLCATSRDRQGIYEQYFGPGTRLTVT.

V and J are TRBV6-1 and TRBJ2-3; tentative D call: TRBD2 (5 bases). CDR1 and CDR2 (germline): MNHNS, SASEGT. This CDR3 comprises 18 residues. V was shortened by 0 bases and J by 1 base, with 17 bases between the two germline ends. DNA of the CDR3: TGTGCCAGCAGTGAAGCTGGACTGTGGGTTAGTGGCACAGATACGCAGTATTTT. This sequence encodes CASSEAGLWVSGTDTQYF.